The 30 T cell receptor beta chains reported below all come from one sample, sequenced in a study of graft-versus-host responses after intestinal transplantation. This table comes from immunoSEQ multiplex PCR, and its TCRdb copy is limited to in-frame clones, with some not included. This table holds roughly 60,000 clones, roughly 89% found once. This specimen was PBMCs, taken 26 days after transplant. These receptors were collected from a human patient who received an intestinal transplant, so some T cells may come from the graft donor.

The chain links TRBV13 to TRBJ2-5; 8 bases line up with TRBD2. The J call may be mistaken, given a closer DNA end match to TRBJ2-7. Germline-derived CDR1 and CDR2 are PRHDT and FYEKMQ (reference sequence). The CDR3 consists of 14 residues. The CDR3: CASSRGLAEYEQYF. DNA of the CDR3: TGTGCCAGCAGCCGCGGACTAGCTGAATACGAGCAGTACTTC.

About this clone: One end of the junction varies from germline; a read error may be responsible. Here the CDR3 reads CASRLVGGIGYGYTF. The CDR3 bases are TGCGCCAGCAGATTGGTCGGGGGGATCGGCTATGGCTACACCTTC. This chain links TRBV5-1 with TRBJ1-2, with a weak D call TRBD1 (5 bases). Germline CDR1 reads SGHRS; CDR2 reads YFSETQ. The CDR3 has 15 amino acids.

This chain joins TRBV27 and TRBJ2-3; perhaps TRBD1 as D (5 bases). This CDR3 has 17 residues. V was pared by 4 bases and J by 1 base, with 18 bases between. Germline V gives CDR1 MNHEY, CDR2 SMNVEV (reference sequence). The CDR3 reads CASSSAPRTIRTDTQYF. CDR3 DNA sequence: TGTGCCAGCAGTTCCGCCCCCCGGACAATTCGCACAGATACGCAGTATTTT.

This rearrangement joins TRBV15 to TRBJ2-7; 9 bases align to TRBD1. Germline values: CDR1 LNHNV, CDR2 YYDKDF (reference sequence). J gave up 2 bases and V 4 bases, and 3 bases lay outside the gene matches. This CDR3 contains 14 residues. The CDR3 here is CATSTGTGTYEQYF. The DNA of the CDR3 is TGTGCCACCAGCACGGGGACAGGGACCTACGAGCAGTACTTC. Full variable domain (rest looked up from reference TRBV15 and TRBJ2-7): DAMVIQNPRYQVTQFGKPVTLSCSQTLNHNVMYWYQQKSSQAPKLLFHYYDKDFNNEADTPDNFQSRRPNTSFCFLDIRSPGLGDTAMYLCATSTGTGTYEQYFGPGTRLTVT.

The chain joins TRBV2 to TRBJ2-1, with TRBD1 matching over 9 bases. The CDR3 totals 16 residues. Germline assignment: CDR1 SNHLY and CDR2 FYNNEI. V shed 5 bases, J shed 4 bases, and the junction held 9 bases outside the gene matches. This CDR3 is CASSNLGTGTYNEQFF. The CDR3 nucleotides read TGTGCCAGCAGTAACCTGGGGACAGGGACTTACAATGAGCAGTTCTTC.

This clone has a handful of counts. The chain has TRBV13 and TRBJ2-3; TRBD1 agrees at 10 bases. Trimming at V came to 5 bases and at J to 2 bases, leaving 7 bases not matched to a gene. CDR1 is PRHDT and CDR2 is FYEKMQ in the germline V gene (reference sequence). The CDR3 extends over 16 amino acids. CDR3 sequence: CASSHRDRGTTDTQYF. The CDR3 coding sequence is TGTGCCAGCAGCCACCGGGACAGGGGCACCACAGATACGCAGTATTTT. Full variable domain (rest looked up from reference TRBV13 and TRBJ2-3): AAGVIQSPRHLIKEKRETATLKCYPIPRHDTVYWYQQGPGQDPQFLISFYEKMQSDKGSIPDRFSAQQFSDYHSELNMSSLELGDSALYFCASSHRDRGTTDTQYFGPGTRLTVL.

The CDR3 DNA follows: TGTGCCAGCAGTGAACCGGCGCGGAGGTTCGGGGAGCTGTTTTTT. Its translation is CASSEPARRFGELFF. The V gene is TRBV6-1, the J gene TRBJ2-2, with D maybe TRBD2 (5 bases). V lost 2 bases and J lost 7, with 14 bases in between. The CDR3 is made up of 15 amino acids. The germline V gene encodes CDR1 MNHNS and CDR2 SASEGT.

The chain uses TRBV11-2 and TRBJ2-1, with D perhaps TRBD1 (5 bases). The CDR3 totals 15 residues. Germline CDR1 reads SGHAT; CDR2 reads FQNNGV. Trimming shortened V by 4 bases and J by 1 base, and 11 bases separated the two germline ends. The CDR3 nucleotides read TGTGCCAGCAGCTATACAGGATCTTCCTACAATGAGCAGTTCTTC. Amino acid sequence: CASSYTGSSYNEQFF.

The rearrangement uses TRBV20-1 and TRBJ1-5; D gene uncertain. The CDR3 covers 11 residues. Deletions cut 3 bases from V and 4 bases from J, with 4 bases between. Germline V gene lookup returns CDR1 DFQATT and CDR2 SNEGSKA (reference sequence). This chain's CDR3 is CSASTNQPQHF. The CDR3 DNA is TGCAGTGCTAGTACTAATCAGCCCCAGCATTTT.

V and J are TRBV7-9 and TRBJ2-1; D is perhaps TRBD2 (7 bases). Looked up from germline, CDR1 is SEHNR and CDR2 is FQNEAQ (reference sequence). The CDR3 is 18 residues long. V was pared by 4 bases and J by 7 bases, with 26 bases between. CDR3 amino acids: CASSSPPGRRGGLNEQFF. For the CDR3, the DNA is TGTGCCAGCAGCTCGCCTCCGGGACGGAGGGGGGGGTTGAATGAGCAGTTCTTC.

The chain has TRBV9 and TRBJ1-2, with D possibly being TRBD1 (5 bases). Germline V lookup: CDR1 SGDLS, CDR2 YYNGEE. Trimming removed 3 bases at V and 7 bases at J, with 10 bases between. CDR3 length: 12 residues. This CDR3 is CASSAGGGGYTF. In nucleotides, the CDR3 is TGTGCCAGCAGCGCTGGGGGAGGTGGCTACACCTTC.

This chain joins TRBV20-1 and TRBJ1-1, with D uncertain. Germline lookup yields CDR1 DFQATT and CDR2 SNEGSKA (reference sequence). The CDR3 contains 10 residues. With 2 bases removed from V and 9 bases from J, the gap between germline ends came to 7 bases. This chain's CDR3 is CSARSRKAFF. DNA of the CDR3: TGCAGTGCTAGATCCAGGAAAGCTTTCTTT.

This chain links TRBV4-1 with TRBJ2-4, with a tentative D call TRBD1 (6 bases). In germline, CDR1 is MGHRA, CDR2 YSYEKL. The CDR3 is 13 amino acids. V lost 4 bases to trimming and J lost 6 bases, with 10 bases between them. The CDR3 DNA follows: TGCGCCAGCAGCCCGGACAGAGGAAACATTCAGTACTTC. It codes for CASSPDRGNIQYF.

The chain is built from TRBV9 and TRBJ2-3, with TRBD2 as a possible D gene (5 bases). V was pared by 4 bases and J by 5 bases, with 8 bases between. Germline CDR1 SGDLS, CDR2 YYNGEE. The CDR3 runs 12 residues. The CDR3 sequence is CASSQLGDTQYF. DNA of the CDR3: TGTGCCAGCAGCCAACTAGGAGATACGCAGTATTTT.

The chain uses TRBV5-1 and TRBJ2-1; D is unresolved. The V gene lost 4 bases and the J gene lost 0 bases, with 11 bases spanning the gap. This CDR3 comprises 15 residues. Germline V gene data show CDR1 as SGHRS and CDR2 as YFSETQ. CDR3 nucleotides: TGCGCCAGCAGCCCCGAGGTAGGCTCCTACAATGAGCAGTTCTTC. Translating it yields CASSPEVGSYNEQFF.

The rearrangement joins TRBV15 to TRBJ1-2; no clear D. The germline V gene encodes CDR1 LNHNV and CDR2 YYDKDF (reference sequence). The CDR3 is 16 residues long. Trimming removed 5 bases from V and 3 bases from J, with 19 bases in between. CDR3 DNA: TGTGCCACCAGCGGCAGACCTCCTACCGGGGACTATGGCTACACCTTC. This gives the protein CATSGRPPTGDYGYTF.

This clone was detected only once. The rearrangement links TRBV28 to TRBJ1-2, with 8 bases matching TRBD1. The V gene end was trimmed by 6 bases and the J gene end by 8 bases; junction bases not matched to a gene: 20. The CDR3 consists of 17 residues. CDR1 and CDR2 (germline): MDHEN, SYDVKM. Here the CDR3 DNA reads TGTGCCAGCAGGGAAACCGGGACAGGCGGCGCGGTAGAGGGCTACACCTTC. This sequence encodes CASRETGTGGAVEGYTF.

The chain uses TRBV15 and TRBJ1-5, with D unresolved. Trimming removed 0 bases at V and 6 bases at J, with 18 bases between. There are 17 residues in the CDR3. Germline lookup yields CDR1 LNHNV and CDR2 YYDKDF (reference sequence). The CDR3 nucleotides read TGTGCCACCAGCAGAGATGTGTTTCCCGGAGTAGGTCAGCCCCAGCATTTT. This encodes CATSRDVFPGVGQPQHF.

V is TRBV25-1 and J is TRBJ1-1, with TRBD1 as a possible D gene (5 bases). The CDR3 loop spans 13 amino acids. CDR1 and CDR2 from the germline V gene are MGHDK and SYGVNS. V was trimmed by 4 bases and J by 5 bases, leaving 11 bases between them. The CDR3 spells CASSVGGGTEAFF. As DNA, the CDR3 is TGTGCCAGCAGTGTTGGTGGGGGGACTGAAGCTTTCTTT.

The chain links TRBV4-1 to TRBJ2-3; 7 nucleotides line up with TRBD1. The V gene's germline CDR1 is MGHRA and CDR2 YSYEKL. This CDR3 has 17 residues. The V and J ends lost 1 base and 4 bases, in that order; junction bases with no gene match: 11. CDR3 in amino acids: CASSQAGSRGLADTQYF. The CDR3 DNA reads as TGCGCCAGCAGCCAAGCAGGTAGCAGGGGGTTAGCAGATACGCAGTATTTT.

J is TRBJ1-2 and V is TRBV6-6, with no clear D. Trimming pared 0 bases from V and 8 bases from J, leaving 7 bases between. The CDR3 runs to 12 residues. In germline, CDR1 is MNHNY, CDR2 SVGAGI (reference sequence). The CDR3: CASSYSRVGYTF. CDR3 DNA sequence: TGTGCCAGCAGTTACTCCCGGGTAGGCTACACCTTC.

The rearrangement joins TRBV6-9 to TRBJ2-7; D uncertain. With 5 bases removed from V and 3 bases from J, the gap between germline ends came to 17 bases. Germline loops: CDR1 MNHGY, CDR2 SVAAGI. The CDR3 is 15 amino acids. The CDR3 bases are TGTGCCAGCAGTGAAGGCACAAACCCTTACTACGAGCAGTACGTC. Residues: CASSEGTNPYYEQYV.

The chain joins TRBV2 to TRBJ1-6, with D perhaps matching TRBD1 (5 bases). Germline-derived CDR1 and CDR2 are SNHLY and FYNNEI. V lost 9 bases, J lost 10 bases, and 16 bases lay in between. The CDR3 runs to 13 residues. CDR3 amino acids: CASKQEPPSPLHF. CDR3 coding DNA: TGTGCCAGTAAACAGGAACCACCCTCACCCCTCCACTTT.

V usage is TRBV5-5 and J usage is TRBJ1-1; 9 bases agree with TRBD1. This CDR3 has 15 amino acids. Germline V CDR1 and CDR2: SGHKS, YYEKEE (reference sequence). Unmatched junction bases numbered 7, after V lost 2 bases and J lost 5 bases. As DNA, the CDR3 is TGTGCCAGCAGCTTCCGCGTACAGGGGGCAACTGAAGCTTTCTTT. Translated: CASSFRVQGATEAFF.

The chain employs TRBV7-9 and TRBJ2-1, with TRBD2 matching 8 bases. Germline V gene data show CDR1 as SEHNR and CDR2 as FQNEAQ (reference sequence). The CDR3 length is 15 residues. J was trimmed by 10 bases and V by 5 bases; bases with no gene match: 13. CDR3 bases: TGTGCCAGCAGCCCGGGATCGTCGGGAGGGATAGAGCAGTTCTTC. Translating it yields CASSPGSSGGIEQFF.

The chain uses TRBV19 and TRBJ1-1; 9 positions agree with TRBD1. After removal of 5 bases from V and 7 bases from J, the junction contained 5 bases not matched to a gene. CDR3 length: 13 residues. Germline V gene sequence: CDR1 LNHDA, CDR2 SQIVND (reference sequence). CDR3 residues: CASSPDRGFEAFF. The CDR3 DNA reads TGTGCCAGTAGTCCTGACAGGGGGTTTGAAGCTTTCTTT.

This clone occurred once. The rearrangement joins TRBV11-2 to TRBJ2-1, with TRBD2 matching over 7 bases. With 4 bases clipped from V and 5 bases from J, the junction kept 5 bases outside the gene matches. CDR1 and CDR2 from the germline V gene are SGHAT and FQNNGV. The CDR3 is 14 residues long. The CDR3 reads CASSYAGTNNEQFF. Written as DNA, the CDR3 is TGTGCCAGCAGCTACGCCGGGACTAACAATGAGCAGTTCTTC.

This chain connects TRBV5-4 to TRBJ2-1; D perhaps matches TRBD2 (5 bases). V gave up 4 bases and J gave up 9 bases, with 14 bases separating them. The CDR3 spans 13 residues. The germline gives CDR1 SGHNT, CDR2 YYREEE (reference sequence). In DNA, the CDR3 is TGTGCCAGCAGCGCCGGGAATTTGGTTGAGCAGTTCTTC. Its protein is CASSAGNLVEQFF.

The gene calls are TRBV19 and TRBJ2-1, with D tentatively TRBD2 (6 bases). The length of the CDR3 is 14 residues. V dropped 7 bases and J dropped 5 bases, with 15 bases sitting between them. Looked up from germline, CDR1 is LNHDA and CDR2 is SQIVND (reference sequence). DNA for the CDR3: TGTGCCAGTAAACCGAGTGGACTACACAATGAGCAGTTCTTC. It translates to CASKPSGLHNEQFF.

In DNA form, the CDR3 reads TGTGCCAGCGGTACAGGGGGCCGACAGCCCCAGCATTTT. Its protein is CASGTGGRQPQHF. The chain combines TRBV2 with TRBJ1-5, with TRBD1 matching over 9 bases. This CDR3 contains 13 residues. V trimming: 8 bases; J trimming: 7 bases; junction bases outside the gene matches: 6. Germline lookup yields CDR1 SNHLY and CDR2 FYNNEI.